Listed below are T cell receptor beta chains from one sample, sequenced in a study of T cell responses to AZD1222 COVID-19 vaccine. Sequencing was performed with immunoSEQ multiplex PCR; in TCRdb, only in-frame clones are kept and a portion is missing. The sample shows about 150,000 clones, 93% of them seen only once. Sequenced material: peripheral blood, taken on day 0 of AZD1222 vaccination. Receptors originate from an adult in good health. The CDR3 runs from the conserved cysteine through the conserved F or W. Each record gives: D gene, J gene, clone size, V gene, CDR3 length, CDR3 protein, CDR3 DNA. A D gene is named only where the DNA matches it firmly. Rows may omit the clone size; those that give it use once, few, many or a size class.

>TRBD1|TRBJ1-2|once|TRBV9|16
CASSVGDRALNYGYTF
TGTGCCAGCAGCGTAGGGGACAGGGCTCTCAACTATGGCTACACCTTC
>TRBD1|TRBJ2-7|.|TRBV2|12
CASRGTGSEQYF
TGTGCCAGCAGGGGGACAGGGAGCGAGCAGTACTTC
>.|TRBJ1-2|.|TRBV25-1|14
CASSESLGDQGYTF
TGTGCCAGCAGTGAATCTTTAGGGGATCAGGGCTACACCTTC
>.|TRBJ1-1|.|TRBV7-9|13
CASSSTGNTEAFF
TGTGCCAGCAGCTCTACAGGGAACACTGAAGCTTTCTTT
>.|TRBJ2-5|.|TRBV7-9|14
CASSLDSGEETQYF
TGTGCCAGCAGCTTAGACTCCGGTGAAGAGACCCAGTACTTC
>TRBD1|TRBJ1-5|.|TRBV27|14
CASSSDRPNQPQHF
TGTGCCAGCAGTTCGGACAGGCCCAATCAGCCCCAGCATTTT
>TRBD1|TRBJ2-7|.|TRBV5-8|15
CASTNRDRDRHEQYF
TGTGCCAGCACCAACCGGGACAGGGACCGACACGAGCAGTACTTC
>.|TRBJ2-5|.|TRBV7-9|15
CASSPAWSFQETQYF
TGTGCCAGCAGCCCGGCATGGTCTTTTCAAGAGACCCAGTACTTC
>TRBD1|TRBJ2-1|.|TRBV9|15
CASSSGTGAYNEQFF
TGTGCCAGCAGCTCCGGGACAGGAGCCTACAATGAGCAGTTCTTC
>TRBD2|TRBJ2-1|.|TRBV19|16
CASSIVTRGAYNEQFF
TGTGCCAGTAGTATAGTCACGCGGGGGGCGTACAATGAGCAGTTCTTC